A selection of T cell receptor beta chains follows, all from one sample in a study of Ad26.COV2.S vaccination and SARS-CoV-2 variants. TCRdb keeps only in-frame clones here, not all; method: immunoSEQ multiplex PCR. The data hold roughly 400,000 clones, with 92% observed a single time. The specimen was peripheral blood, collected in a trial of Ad26.COV2.S vaccine versus placebo. The receptor set was obtained from a person between 18 and 60 years old who received the Ad26.COV2.S COVID-19 vaccine or a placebo. The CDR3 runs from the conserved cysteine through the conserved F or W. D genes are given only for firm matches. Only part of the rows carry a size: once, few, many, or a class if the clone is expanded.

NA,NA,TRBJ1-1,TRBV27,TGTGCCAGCAGTTTATTGGGGGCGCGTAGCACTGAAGCTTTCTTT,CASSLLGARSTEAFF
NA,NA,TRBJ1-2,TRBV20-1,TGCAGTGCTAGTCCCAGCGATAACTATGGCTACACCTTC,CSASPSDNYGYTF
TRBD2,once,TRBJ2-2,TRBV5-4,TGTGCCAGCAGCGCGACTAGCGACCTCACCGGGGAGCTGTTTTTT,CASSATSDLTGELFF
NA,NA,TRBJ2-5,TRBV28,TGTGCCAGCCGCGGTGAGACCCAGTACTTC,CASRGETQYF
NA,NA,TRBJ1-2,TRBV5-8,TGTGCCAGCCTTGGAGGTGATAACTATGGCTACACCTTC,CASLGGDNYGYTF
TRBD1,once,TRBJ2-1,TRBV5-1,TGCGCCAGCAGTCTTTTGGCGGGACAGGGATTCTACAATGAGCAGTTCTTC,CASSLLAGQGFYNEQFF
TRBD1,NA,TRBJ2-7,TRBV4-1,TGCGCCAGCAGCCTACGGACAGGGGAATCCTACGAGCAGTACTTC,CASSLRTGESYEQYF
NA,NA,TRBJ1-1,TRBV6-2/TRBV6-3,TGTGCCAGCAGTTACGCAAACACTGAAGCTTTCTTT,CASSYANTEAFF
TRBD1,once,TRBJ2-5,TRBV5-4,TGTGCCAGCAGCCAAAGACAGGGCCAAGAGACCCAGTACTTC,CASSQRQGQETQYF
NA,NA,TRBJ2-1,TRBV30,TGTGCCTGGAGTGGGCAAGGATTATACAATGAGCAGTTCTTC,CAWSGQGLYNEQFF
TRBD1,once,TRBJ1-5,TRBV28,TGTGCCAGCAGTTTATGCAAGATCAGGGGGGGAATTTATTGCAATCAGCCCCAGCATTTT,CASSLCKIRGGIYCNQPQHF
NA,NA,TRBJ2-1,TRBV9,TGTGCCAGCAGCGTAGACGGCGGGGTTAATGAGCAGTTCTTC,CASSVDGGVNEQFF
TRBD1,NA,TRBJ2-7,TRBV27,TGTGCCAGCAACCGCGAGACAGGGGCAGGCGAGCAGTACTTC,CASNRETGAGEQYF
TRBD1,few,TRBJ1-6,TRBV19,TGTGCCAGTAACCCTACCGGGACAGGGCTTTCACCCCTCCACTTT,CASNPTGTGLSPLHF
TRBD1,NA,TRBJ2-1,TRBV4-3,TGCGCCAGCAGCCAAGATTCAGGGGGCAATGAGCAGTTCTTC,CASSQDSGGNEQFF
NA,NA,TRBJ1-1,TRBV6-5,TGTGCCAGCCGTAGGGGAGGGCAGAACACTGAAGCTTTCTTT,CASRRGGQNTEAFF
TRBD2,NA,TRBJ2-7,TRBV14,TGTGCCAGCAGCAGGGGACTAGGGGGCTACGAGCAGTACTTC,CASSRGLGGYEQYF
NA,NA,TRBJ2-7,TRBV4-1,TGCGCCAGCAGCCAAGATCTGGGGAACTCCTACGAGCAGTACTTC,CASSQDLGNSYEQYF
NA,NA,TRBJ1-3,TRBV29-1,TGCAGCGCCAGAGGGGTCTCTGGAAACACCATATATTTT,CSARGVSGNTIYF
NA,once,TRBJ2-7,TRBV2,TGTGCCAGCAGGGAAGTCCCAGACTACGAGCAGTACTTC,CASREVPDYEQYF
NA,NA,TRBJ2-7,TRBV4-3,TGCGCCAGCAGCCCCCGGGAGAGGGCGGGCGAGCAGTACTTC,CASSPRERAGEQYF
TRBD1,NA,TRBJ2-5,TRBV2,TGTGCCAGCAGTACAGGGGGGGAGACCCAGTACTTC,CASSTGGETQYF
NA,NA,TRBJ2-2,TRBV12-5,TGTGCTAGCCGGACAGATTTGAACACCGGGGAGCTGTTTTTT,CASRTDLNTGELFF
TRBD2,once,TRBJ2-5,TRBV15,TGTGCCACCAGCAGAGGAGCGGGGGAGCAACAAGAGACCCAGTACTTC,CATSRGAGEQQETQYF
NA,NA,TRBJ1-1,TRBV6-5,TGTGCCAGCAGTTACTCGGAAGGCGGCACTGAAGCTTTCTTT,CASSYSEGGTEAFF
NA,NA,TRBJ1-1,TRBV6-5,TGTGCCAGCAGTTACTCGAGCGGGACGAACACTGAAGCTTTCTTT,CASSYSSGTNTEAFF
TRBD1,once,TRBJ1-1,TRBV5-1,TGCGCCAGCAGAGATGGACAGGGTGGGAACACTGAAGCTTTCTTT,CASRDGQGGNTEAFF
NA,NA,TRBJ2-4,TRBV4-3,TGCGCCAGCAGCCAAGATCCGGGGATGGGGAACATTCAGTACTTC,CASSQDPGMGNIQYF
NA,NA,TRBJ2-7,TRBV2,TGTGCCAGTACCCCGGGACCCTACGAGCAGTACTTC,CASTPGPYEQYF
NA,NA,TRBJ2-7,TRBV10-1,TGCGCCAGCAGTGATTTGGAGGGAACCGAGCAGTACTTC,CASSDLEGTEQYF
NA,NA,TRBJ2-5,TRBV19,TGTGCCAGTAGTATGCGAGCAGGCGGCCAAGAGACCCAGTACTTC,CASSMRAGGQETQYF
NA,NA,TRBJ2-1,TRBV30,TGTGCCTGGAGTGTTAGGCAGGATACTACCTACAATGAGCAGTTCTTC,CAWSVRQDTTYNEQFF
NA,NA,TRBJ1-2,TRBV28,TGTGCCAGCAGTTTACCCCAGGGCTCCTATGGCTACACCTTC,CASSLPQGSYGYTF
NA,NA,TRBJ2-7,TRBV7-8,TGTGCCAGCAGCTTAGCCTCTGCAGCCTACGAGCAGTACTTC,CASSLASAAYEQYF
NA,NA,TRBJ1-2,TRBV5-4,TGTGCCAGCAGCTTTTCCCGACAGGCAGGCTACACCTTC,CASSFSRQAGYTF
NA,NA,TRBJ1-2,TRBV5-8,TGTGCCAGCAGCTTGGTGGTGGAGTTCTATGGCTACACCTTC,CASSLVVEFYGYTF
NA,few,TRBJ2-7,TRBV4-3,TGCGCCAGCAGCCAAGATGTTCACGAGCAGTACTTC,CASSQDVHEQYF
NA,NA,TRBJ2-7,TRBV7-2,TGTGCCAGCAGTGATCAAGCGCTGGGCGATTCCTACGAGCAGTACTTC,CASSDQALGDSYEQYF
NA,NA,TRBJ2-1,TRBV9,TGTGCCAGCAGCGTAGTGCCAGGCTCCTACAATGAGCAGTTCTTC,CASSVVPGSYNEQFF
NA,NA,TRBJ1-1,TRBV19,TGTGCCAGTAGTATGAGGGGTGGTGGCACTGAAGCTTTCTTT,CASSMRGGGTEAFF
NA,NA,TRBJ1-2,TRBV10-1,TGCGCCAGCAGTGAGTCCCGATACTATGGCTACACCTTC,CASSESRYYGYTF